This TCR beta chain was captured in a study of cytomegalovirus exposure and HLA in healthy donors. All the people who gave samples were healthy bone marrow donors. Worth noting for this clone: As yet, its antigen is unknown.

This CDR3 spans 13 amino acids. Germline lookup yields CDR1 LGHNT and CDR2 FRNRAP. V gave up 5 bases and J gave up 8 bases; unmatched junction bases: 7. Study-wide results and caveats: High sensitivity and specificity were reportedly achieved when the classifier diagnosed cytomegalovirus status. 164 TCR beta chains were listed as cytomegalovirus-associated. TCR beta V- and J-gene trimming was later associated with a missense DCLRE1C variant.

PCR employed 60 Vbeta and 13 Jbeta primers. Sequencing was performed with immunoSEQ multiplex PCR; in TCRdb, only in-frame clones are kept and a portion is missing. The sample carries approximately 84,000 clones, over 65% recorded once. The chain uses TRBV12-5 and TRBJ2-7, with TRBD1 matching over 9 bases. This TCR was sampled from a man in his forties in good health and CMV-seropositive. The sample consisted of PBMCs. CDR3 sequence (DNA): TGTGCTAGTGGTCCGGGACAGGGAGCCAAGCAGTACTTC. It encodes CASGPGQGAKQYF.